Following are 9 T cell receptor beta chains from one sample sequenced in a study of technical replicates of blood from a handful of donors. Using immunoSEQ multiplex PCR, the repertoire was profiled, and TCRdb retains in-frame clones only, with some absent. The table shows over 50,000 clones, with 92% occurring only once. Sequencing was done on a sample of PBMCs. Receptor source: a human donor in good health. Some clones in this sample may be carry-over from other donors' samples.

The chain combines TRBV2 with TRBJ2-2; weak D call: TRBD1 (5 bases). From germline, CDR1 is SNHLY and CDR2 FYNNEI. V dropped 4 bases and J dropped 0 bases, with 6 bases sitting between them. The CDR3 extends over 14 amino acids. The CDR3 protein is CASSARANTGELFF. CDR3 coding DNA: TGTGCCAGCAGTGCCAGGGCGAACACCGGGGAGCTGTTTTTT.

The chain couples TRBV4-3 to TRBJ1-4, with TRBD1 matching 11 bases. The CDR3 spans 19 residues. CDR1 and CDR2 (germline): LGHNA, YSLEER. V shed 4 bases and J 0 bases; nucleotides not matched to a gene: 10. In DNA form, the CDR3 reads TGCGCCAGCAGCCGGAGAAACCCGGGACAGGGGGCAACTAATGAAAAACTGTTTTTT. It specifies CASSRRNPGQGATNEKLFF.

The chain joins TRBV23-1 to TRBJ1-1; D possibly corresponds to TRBD1 (6 bases). TRBV23-1 is assigned to the ORF class and has an uncertain function. The CDR3 contains 16 residues. Between the trimmed V and J ends, which lost 5 bases and 0 bases, there was a span of 16 bases. CDR3: CASSAGTPPVNTEAFF. CDR3 nucleotides: TGCGCCAGCAGTGCAGGGACACCCCCTGTGAACACTGAAGCTTTCTTT.

The chain carries TRBV11-2 and TRBJ2-5; D is ambiguous. Between the trimmed V and J ends, which lost 0 bases and 3 bases, there was a span of 11 bases. This CDR3 spans 15 amino acids. Germline CDR1 SGHAT, CDR2 FQNNGV. The CDR3 here is CASSLDFNSKETQYF. CDR3 bases: TGTGCCAGCAGCTTAGATTTTAACAGCAAAGAGACCCAGTACTTC.

The chain has TRBV27 and TRBJ2-7; D ambiguous. The germline V gene has CDR1 MNHEY and CDR2 SMNVEV (reference sequence). The ends were cut back, 3 bases at V and 7 bases at J, with 22 bases in the middle. CDR3 length equals 16 residues. CDR3 in DNA: TGTGCCAGCAGTTTGGAGTATGGCAGCCGCAGTGAGGAGCAGTACTTC. Translated, it gives CASSLEYGSRSEEQYF.

The gene calls are TRBV4-3 and TRBJ2-1; 9 bases match TRBD1. Germline assignment: CDR1 LGHNA and CDR2 YSLEER. The CDR3 spans 15 residues. Losses at the gene ends were 1 base for V and 3 bases for J; bases not matched to a gene: 1. In nucleotides, the CDR3 is TGCGCCAGCAGCCAAGCGGGACAGGGCTACAATGAGCAGTTCTTC. It encodes CASSQAGQGYNEQFF.

The CDR3 spells CASSVAAGGPSDEQFF. In DNA, the CDR3 is TGTGCCAGCAGCGTAGCAGCGGGAGGGCCCTCCGATGAGCAGTTCTTC. The rearrangement uses TRBV9 and TRBJ2-1; TRBD2 aligns across 10 bases. This CDR3 has 16 residues. V dropped 0 bases and J dropped 8; count of bases not matched to a gene: 8. Per the germline V gene, CDR1 is SGDLS and CDR2 is YYNGEE.

The chain recombines TRBV2 with TRBJ2-5; the D gene is possibly TRBD2 (6 bases). The CDR3 extends over 15 amino acids. V was pared by 5 bases and J by 5 bases, with 18 bases between. The germline gives CDR1 SNHLY, CDR2 FYNNEI. CDR3 loop: CASSRTPGGVETQYF. CDR3 in DNA: TGTGCCAGCAGTCGGACACCCGGCGGGGTGGAGACCCAGTACTTC.

CDR3 protein: CASSFSGLGGENYEQYF. The DNA of the CDR3 is TGTGCCAGCAGCTTCTCCGGGTTGGGGGGAGAAAACTACGAGCAGTACTTC. The chain carries TRBV13 and TRBJ2-7; perhaps TRBD2 as D (6 bases). The germline CDR1 and CDR2 sequences are PRHDT and FYEKMQ (reference sequence). The CDR3 sequence is 17 residues long. Trimming removed 3 bases at V and 3 bases at J, with 21 bases between.